This T cell receptor beta chain was sequenced during a study of blood T cell repertoires in COVID-19. For the study at large: Researchers got acute and convalescent COVID-19 samples from the United States, Italy and Spain. Sample material is recorded as cDNA or gDNA derived from T cells, B-cell-depleted T cells, or PBMCs.

In the case of this clone: This same CDR3 is encoded by further DNA sequences in the sample.

Clones were read by immunoSEQ multiplex PCR, and TCRdb kept only the in-frame ones, dropping some. The data hold a few hundred thousand clones, with roughly 85% observed a single time. Germline V gene sequence: CDR1 LGHNA, CDR2 YSLEER. The CDR3 loop spans 14 amino acids. V lost 0 bases to trimming and J lost 2 bases, with 8 bases between them. This receptor was obtained from a woman in her 30s with active or convalescent COVID-19. Material: peripheral blood. V usage is TRBV4-3 and J usage is TRBJ2-7; D is possibly TRBD1 (6 bases). The CDR3 region has the DNA TGCGCCAGCAGCCAAGACAGGGGTCCCTACGAGCAGTACTTC. The encoded protein is CASSQDRGPYEQYF.